This T cell receptor (beta chain) was recovered during a study of T-cell reconstitution after alpha-beta-depleted transplantation in children. Construction of the TCRbeta library involved unique molecular identifiers. In TCRdb, the PCR reads were re-called with MiXCR into one record per CDR3 protein. Of about 980,000 distinct CDR3 sequences listed, around 30% are singletons. The CDR3 spans 14 residues. Germline CDR1 and CDR2: SGHVS and FQNEAQ. V was shortened by 3 bases and J by 2 bases, with 8 bases between the two germline ends. General study findings and limits: Several hundred rapidly expanded clones from non-depleted graft cells reportedly supplied alpha-beta T cells about two months post-transplant. T cells produced anew were the main source of T-cell counts and diversity one year after transplant. Where some patients showed high TCRbeta diversity at day 60, it came from recipient T cells and thymic progenitors that had survived.

A word on this clonotype: Its antigen remains unknown.

The sequence came from a boy in the first two years of life who had a stem cell transplant for SCID, so the T cells may come from the graft donor. V gene TRBV7-8 combines with J gene TRBJ1-3, with a tentative D call TRBD1 (5 bases). Source: PBMCs, mostly from graft donor cells, taken 360 days after TCRalphabeta/CD19-depleted stem cell transplant. This chain's CDR3 is CASSFARAGNTIYF. The CDR3 nucleotides read TGTGCCAGCAGCTTTGCCAGGGCTGGAAACACCATATATTTT.